The next 21 T cell receptor beta chains were all read from a single sample in a study of blood T cell repertoires in COVID-19. Repertoires were generated with immunoSEQ multiplex PCR, while TCRdb's copy carries only in-frame clones and drops some. This table has about 170,000 clones, about 80% appearing once. The specimen was peripheral blood. The receptors come from a woman in her thirties or forties with COVID-19, enrolled during active disease.

In this sample, this clone turned up once. V usage is TRBV6-5 and J usage is TRBJ2-7; 7 positions match TRBD1. The V segment lost 6 bases and the J segment 7 bases; nucleotides outside the gene matches: 6. From germline, CDR1 is MNHEY and CDR2 SVGAGI. This CDR3 has 12 amino acids. CDR3 sequence reads: CASRGTVWEQYV. The CDR3 DNA reads as TGTGCCAGCAGAGGGACAGTATGGGAGCAGTACGTC.

The rearrangement links TRBV7-9 to TRBJ2-1, with 10 bases identical to TRBD2. Germline V CDR1 and CDR2: SEHNR, FQNEAQ (reference sequence). V lost 1 base and J lost 3; bases outside the gene matches: 6. The length of the CDR3 is 17 residues. CDR3 in amino acids: CASSLDFSSGGYNEQFF. For the CDR3, the DNA is TGTGCCAGCAGCTTAGATTTTTCTAGCGGGGGCTACAATGAGCAGTTCTTC.

This clone was observed a few times. The chain links TRBV18 to TRBJ1-5; D remains ambiguous. Germline lookup yields CDR1 KGHSH and CDR2 LQKENI. This CDR3 contains 14 residues. The V and J ends lost 3 bases and 3 bases respectively, with 9 bases between them. Written as DNA, the CDR3 is TGTGCCAGCTCACCCACCGAGAACAATCAGCCCCAGCATTTT. Its translation: CASSPTENNQPQHF.

This chain links TRBV6-5 with TRBJ1-1; D might be TRBD1 (5 bases). The V and J ends lost 2 bases and 8 bases respectively, with 12 bases between them. This CDR3 contains 13 residues. The germline V gene has CDR1 MNHEY and CDR2 SVGAGI. The CDR3 loop reads CASSYTLNREAFF. CDR3 DNA sequence: TGTGCCAGCAGTTACACTCTCAACAGGGAAGCTTTCTTT.

This chain links TRBV11-3 with TRBJ2-3, with a possible D match to TRBD2 (7 bases). The CDR3 extends over 17 amino acids. Germline CDR1 reads SGHNT; CDR2 reads YENEEA. Trimming left V 5 bases short and J 2 bases short, with 20 bases between. The CDR3 DNA follows: TGTGCCAGCAGCCTAGGGGGGGGTAGCGGGCTCACAGATACGCAGTATTTT. Translation gives CASSLGGGSGLTDTQYF.

The chain recombines TRBV7-6 with TRBJ2-2; TRBD2 might be the D (7 bases). CDR1 is SGHVS, CDR2 FNYEAQ, per germline. V was clipped by 4 bases and J by 4 bases, with 19 bases between them. The CDR3 is 17 amino acids. CDR3 loop: CASSSSRGRSATGELFF. CDR3 DNA: TGTGCCAGCAGCTCGTCGCGGGGGCGCTCGGCCACCGGGGAGCTGTTTTTT.

The V gene is TRBV28, the J gene TRBJ2-2, with 11 positions matching TRBD2. V trimming: 6 bases; J trimming: 4 bases; junction bases outside the gene matches: 4. This CDR3 comprises 15 residues. Germline V gives CDR1 MDHEN, CDR2 SYDVKM. The CDR3 sequence is CASRLAGAGTGELFF. The CDR3 DNA reads as TGTGCCAGCAGACTAGCGGGAGCAGGCACCGGGGAGCTGTTTTTT.

The rearrangement links TRBV28 to TRBJ1-4, with 7 positions matching TRBD1. The CDR3 covers 17 residues. CDR1 is MDHEN, CDR2 SYDVKM, per germline. V shed 5 bases, J shed 2 bases, and the junction held 11 bases outside the gene matches. CDR3 in amino acids: CASSTIRQGGTNEKLFF. The CDR3 bases are TGTGCCAGCAGTACAATAAGACAGGGCGGCACTAATGAAAAACTGTTTTTT.

This chain joins TRBV10-1 and TRBJ2-2, with D possibly matching TRBD1 (6 bases). Germline CDR1 and CDR2: WNHNN and SYGVQD (reference sequence). V was cut by 5 bases and J by 7 bases, with 11 bases left in between. CDR3 size: 13 residues. The CDR3 DNA reads TGCGCCAGCAGTAAGACAGGACTCGGGGAGCTGTTTTTT. Translated: CASSKTGLGELFF.

The V gene is TRBV7-2, the J gene TRBJ2-5, with D possibly matching TRBD1 (6 bases). V was cut by 0 bases and J by 4 bases, with 9 bases left in between. The CDR3 runs to 14 residues. CDR1 is SGHTA and CDR2 is FQGNSA in the germline V gene. In DNA, the CDR3 is TGTGCCAGCAGCTTAGCCGGCAGGGGAGAGACCCAGTACTTC. Its translation: CASSLAGRGETQYF.

The V and J genes are TRBV19 and TRBJ2-7; the match to TRBD2 covers 11 bases. The CDR3 length is 14 residues. The germline V gene has CDR1 LNHDA and CDR2 SQIVND (reference sequence). Losses at the gene ends were 5 bases for V and 4 bases for J; bases not matched to a gene: 4. CDR3 coding DNA: TGTGCCAGTAGTTCACTAGCGGGAGAGTACGAGCAGTACTTC. This translates into CASSSLAGEYEQYF.

This rearrangement joins TRBV19 to TRBJ2-2, with a weak D call TRBD1 (6 bases). CDR1 LNHDA and CDR2 SQIVND come from the germline V gene (reference sequence). The length of the CDR3 is 16 residues. Trimming removed 6 bases from V and 5 bases from J, with 19 bases in between. DNA of the CDR3: TGTGCCAGTAGCCAAGGACAGAAGAAACTGACCGGGGAGCTGTTTTTT. Amino acid sequence: CASSQGQKKLTGELFF.

Here the CDR3 reads CASGGSPPAGYTF. The CDR3 DNA reads TGTGCCAGCGGGGGCTCACCTCCGGCTGGCTACACCTTC. The V call is TRBV6-5, the J call TRBJ1-2; tentatively, D is TRBD1 (6 bases). The CDR3 is made up of 13 amino acids. Germline V gene sequence: CDR1 MNHEY, CDR2 SVGAGI. V lost 8 bases to trimming and J lost 7 bases, with 17 bases between them.

This chain uses TRBV10-3 with TRBJ1-4; 7 bases line up with TRBD1. V lost 5 bases to trimming and J lost 5 bases; unmatched junction nucleotides: 5. Germline V gives CDR1 ENHRY, CDR2 SYGVKD. This CDR3 is built from 14 residues. The CDR3, as DNA: TGTGCCATCAGTTCGGGACAGTCAAATGAAAAACTGTTTTTT. Amino acids: CAISSGQSNEKLFF.

The V call is TRBV5-1, the J call TRBJ2-2; 7 bases agree with TRBD2. The CDR3 runs to 15 residues. Germline V lookup: CDR1 SGHRS, CDR2 YFSETQ. The trim removed 4 bases at V and 1 base at J, leaving 4 bases unmatched. Here the CDR3 reads CASSATSENTGELFF. The CDR3 nucleotides read TGCGCCAGCAGCGCCACTAGCGAGAACACCGGGGAGCTGTTTTTT.

In its sample, this clone was seen a few times. The chain links TRBV2 to TRBJ1-5; the match to TRBD1 covers 9 bases. The CDR3 runs 14 residues. Looked up from germline, CDR1 is SNHLY and CDR2 is FYNNEI. J gave up 7 bases and V 6 bases, and 7 bases lay outside the gene matches. The CDR3 loop reads CASRGGQGAQPQHF. As DNA, the CDR3 is TGTGCCAGCAGGGGGGGACAGGGCGCCCAGCCCCAGCATTTT.

This clone occurred once. The gene calls are TRBV28 and TRBJ2-2; 8 bases are a match to TRBD2. The CDR3 sequence is 15 residues long. The germline V gene encodes CDR1 MDHEN and CDR2 SYDVKM. J gave up 6 bases and V 2 bases, and 5 bases lay outside the gene matches. CDR3 DNA sequence: TGTGCCAGCAGTTTAGCGGGAGGTTTGGCCGGGGAGCTGTTTTTT. Its protein product is CASSLAGGLAGELFF. The full variable domain, completed using reference TRBV28 and TRBJ2-2, is DVKVTQSSRYLVKRTGEKVFLECVQDMDHENMFWYRQDPGLGLRLIYFSYDVKMKEKGDIPEGYSVSREKKERFSLILESASTNQTSMYLCASSLAGGLAGELFFGEGSRLTVL.

This chain joins TRBV6-5 and TRBJ2-1; TRBD1 aligns across 9 bases. V was clipped by 6 bases and J by 4 bases; unmatched bases: 7. The CDR3 runs to 15 residues. The germline V gene has CDR1 MNHEY and CDR2 SVGAGI. CDR3 residues: CASRSGQGRYNEQFF. The CDR3, as DNA: TGTGCCAGCAGGTCTGGACAGGGGAGGTACAATGAGCAGTTCTTC.

V and J are TRBV4-1 and TRBJ1-4; TRBD1 aligns across 11 bases. The CDR3 has 18 amino acids. Trimming cost V 2 bases and J 7 bases; bases outside gene matches: 12. The germline V gene encodes CDR1 MGHRA and CDR2 YSYEKL. CDR3 sequence reads: CASSQRSGTGGNTEKLFF. As DNA, the CDR3 is TGCGCCAGCAGCCAACGTTCCGGGACAGGGGGTAATACTGAAAAACTGTTTTTT.

The chain carries TRBV15 and TRBJ1-4; 8 bases map to TRBD1. The trim removed 3 bases at V and 5 bases at J, leaving 2 bases unmatched. The germline gives CDR1 LNHNV, CDR2 YYDKDF (reference sequence). This CDR3 has 14 amino acids. CDR3 region: CATSRDRANEKLFF. CDR3 coding DNA: TGTGCCACCAGCAGGGACAGGGCGAATGAAAAACTGTTTTTT.

The genes are TRBV7-9 and TRBJ1-2; D not resolved. Trimming took 1 base from V and 4 from J, leaving 4 bases between them. Germline CDR1 is SEHNR and CDR2 is FQNEAQ (reference sequence). This CDR3 is built from 12 residues. DNA of the CDR3: TGTGCCAGCAGCTTAGAACTCTATGGCTACACCTTC. Its translation is CASSLELYGYTF.